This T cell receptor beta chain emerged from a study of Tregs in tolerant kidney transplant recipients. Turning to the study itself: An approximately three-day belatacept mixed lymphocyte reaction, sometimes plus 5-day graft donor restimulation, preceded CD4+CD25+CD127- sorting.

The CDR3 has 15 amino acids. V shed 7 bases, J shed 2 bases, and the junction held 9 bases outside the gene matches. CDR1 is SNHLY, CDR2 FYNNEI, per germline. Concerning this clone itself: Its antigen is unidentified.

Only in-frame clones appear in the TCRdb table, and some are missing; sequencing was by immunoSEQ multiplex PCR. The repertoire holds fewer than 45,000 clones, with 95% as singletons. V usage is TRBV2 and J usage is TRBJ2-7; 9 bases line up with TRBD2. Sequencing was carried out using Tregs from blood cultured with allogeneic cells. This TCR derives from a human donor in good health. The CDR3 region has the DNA TGTGCCAGCATGCCCCGGCTAGCGGGAACCTACGAGCAGTACTTC. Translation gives CASMPRLAGTYEQYF.